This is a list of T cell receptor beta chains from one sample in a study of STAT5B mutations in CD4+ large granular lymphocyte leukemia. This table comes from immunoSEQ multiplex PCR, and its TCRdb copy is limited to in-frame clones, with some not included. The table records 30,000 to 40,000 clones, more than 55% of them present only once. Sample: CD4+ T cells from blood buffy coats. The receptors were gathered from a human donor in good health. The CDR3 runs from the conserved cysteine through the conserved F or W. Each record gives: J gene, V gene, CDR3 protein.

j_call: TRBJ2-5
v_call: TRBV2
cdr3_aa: CASRGGQFAEETQYF

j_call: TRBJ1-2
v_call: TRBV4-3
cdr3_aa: CASSTGTGDLGGYTF

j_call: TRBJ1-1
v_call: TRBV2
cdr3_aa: CASILGTAMSTEAFF

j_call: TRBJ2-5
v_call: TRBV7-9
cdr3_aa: CASSIMAAHQETQYF

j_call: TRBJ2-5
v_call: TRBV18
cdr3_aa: CASSRRLGREETQYF

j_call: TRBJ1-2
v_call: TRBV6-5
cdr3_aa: CASNYGSGAYGYTF

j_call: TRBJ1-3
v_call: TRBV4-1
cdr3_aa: CASSQAGGEPPIYF

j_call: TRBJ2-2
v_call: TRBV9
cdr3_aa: CASSLDVGANTGELFF

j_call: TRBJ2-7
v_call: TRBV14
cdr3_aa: CASSPWKDGEQYF

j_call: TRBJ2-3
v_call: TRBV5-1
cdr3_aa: CASSSGTPSDTQYF

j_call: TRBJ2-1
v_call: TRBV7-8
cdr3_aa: CASSFGQLQYNEQFF

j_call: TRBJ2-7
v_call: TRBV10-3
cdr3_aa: CAISELDRGYEQYF

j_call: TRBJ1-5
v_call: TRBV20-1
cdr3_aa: CSAGTVSPQHF

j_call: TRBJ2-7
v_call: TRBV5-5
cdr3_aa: CASSLAGTTAYEQYF

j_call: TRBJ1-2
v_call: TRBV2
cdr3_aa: CASSEALDRVGYTF

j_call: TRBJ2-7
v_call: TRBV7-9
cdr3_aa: CASSFGQGRISEQYF

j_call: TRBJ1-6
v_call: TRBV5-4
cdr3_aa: CASSLQGGGPNNSPLHF

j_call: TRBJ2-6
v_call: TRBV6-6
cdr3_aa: CASSYVGGGADNVLTF

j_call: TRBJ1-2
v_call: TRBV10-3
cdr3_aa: CAISAVEKRGYTF

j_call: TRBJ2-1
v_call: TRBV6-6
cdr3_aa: CASSSSVQEYEQFF

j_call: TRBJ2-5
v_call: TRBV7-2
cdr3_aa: CASSAGLRETQYF

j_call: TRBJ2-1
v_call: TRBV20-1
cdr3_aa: CSASSHREQFF

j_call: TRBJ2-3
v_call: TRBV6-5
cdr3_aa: CASRVSGGGDTQYF

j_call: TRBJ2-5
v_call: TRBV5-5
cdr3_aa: CASTRSQGPQETQYF

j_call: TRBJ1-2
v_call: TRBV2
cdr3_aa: CASSGGDTYGYTF

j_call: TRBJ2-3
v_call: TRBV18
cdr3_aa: CASSPLTVRDTQYF

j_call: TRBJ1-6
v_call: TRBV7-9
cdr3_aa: CASSFLLGGSPLHF

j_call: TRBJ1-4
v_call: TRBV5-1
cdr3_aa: CASSLYFSGAGEKLFF

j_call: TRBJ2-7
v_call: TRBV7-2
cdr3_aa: CASSPQQGFYEQYF

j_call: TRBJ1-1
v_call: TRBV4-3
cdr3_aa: CASSQDLTASEAFF

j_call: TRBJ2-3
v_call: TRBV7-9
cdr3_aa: CASSLEGTVTDTQYF

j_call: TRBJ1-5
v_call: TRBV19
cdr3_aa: CASHSFGEGNQPQHF

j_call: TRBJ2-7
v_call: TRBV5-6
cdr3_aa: CASSLSGQGNYEQYF

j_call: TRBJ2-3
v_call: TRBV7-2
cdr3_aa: CASSSGGLETQYF

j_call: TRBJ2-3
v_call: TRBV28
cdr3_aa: CASSWTGGGDTQYF

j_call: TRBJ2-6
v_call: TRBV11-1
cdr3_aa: CASSLGRVERGANVLTF

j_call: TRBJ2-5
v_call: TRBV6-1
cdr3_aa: CASRGTGGRETQYF

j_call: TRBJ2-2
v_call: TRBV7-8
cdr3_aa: CASILSGPGELFF

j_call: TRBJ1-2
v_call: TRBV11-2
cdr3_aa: CASSLDNGYTF

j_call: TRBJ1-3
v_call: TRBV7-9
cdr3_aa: CASSLAQRNTIYF

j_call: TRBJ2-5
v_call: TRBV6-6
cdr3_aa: CASSTTSGGSRETQYF

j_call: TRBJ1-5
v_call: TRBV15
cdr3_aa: CATSRMSRARQPQHF

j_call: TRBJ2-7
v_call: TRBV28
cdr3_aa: CASSLQGYEQYF

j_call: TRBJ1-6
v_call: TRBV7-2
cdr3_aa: CASSLATGQNSPLHF